A single sample is the source of the 21 T cell receptor beta chains below, sequenced in a study of blood T cell repertoires in COVID-19. The table came from immunoSEQ multiplex PCR; TCRdb's copy has only in-frame clones and leaves some out. The sample records about 20,000 clones, approximately 88% being singletons. Sequences were obtained from PBMCs or T cells enriched from blood (not recorded which). The receptor source for this set is a woman in her 30s who had recovered from COVID-19.

The chain carries TRBV4-3 and TRBJ2-1, with D maybe TRBD1 (6 bases). CDR1 and CDR2 (germline): LGHNA, YSLEER. The CDR3 covers 18 residues. The V gene lost 4 bases and the J gene lost 6 bases, with 25 bases spanning the gap. CDR3 loop: CASSRRSFRDTEPNEQFF. The CDR3 bases are TGCGCCAGCAGCCGGCGATCATTCCGGGACACCGAACCCAATGAGCAGTTCTTC.

This rearrangement joins TRBV6-5 to TRBJ1-1; no definite D call. The CDR3 extends over 15 amino acids. Germline CDR1 is MNHEY and CDR2 is SVGAGI. Trimming removed 2 bases from V and 1 base from J, with 11 bases in between. CDR3 amino acids: CASSYTDWGNTEAFF. CDR3 nucleotides: TGTGCCAGCAGTTACACGGACTGGGGGAACACTGAAGCTTTCTTT.

V gene TRBV18 combines with J gene TRBJ2-6, with 7 bases fitting TRBD1. Trimming took 1 base from V and 12 from J; bases not matched to a gene: 12. Germline CDR1 is KGHSH and CDR2 is LQKENI. CDR3 length: 16 residues. The CDR3 DNA sequence: TGTGCCAGCTCACCACAAACGGACAGGACCTATTTCGTCCTGACTTTC. The encoded protein is CASSPQTDRTYFVLTF.

The CDR3 sequence is CASSVEVRGPPLSGNTIYF. Here the CDR3 DNA reads TGTGCCAGCAGCGTAGAGGTCAGGGGTCCACCACTCTCTGGAAACACCATATATTTT. The rearrangement links TRBV9 to TRBJ1-3; tentatively, D is TRBD1 (6 bases). With 0 bases removed from V and 0 bases from J, the gap between germline ends came to 19 bases. This CDR3 is built from 19 residues. Germline assignment: CDR1 SGDLS and CDR2 YYNGEE.

The chain has TRBV13 and TRBJ2-1, with TRBD2 matching over 12 bases. With V trimmed by 4 bases and J by 0 bases, 7 bases remained unmatched. The CDR3 extends over 18 amino acids. The germline V gene encodes CDR1 PRHDT and CDR2 FYEKMQ (reference sequence). The CDR3 protein is CASSSLTSGGVSYNEQFF. The CDR3 coding sequence is TGTGCCAGCAGCTCCCTGACTAGCGGGGGTGTCTCCTACAATGAGCAGTTCTTC. The full variable domain, its missing parts supplied by reference TRBV13 and TRBJ2-1, is AAGVIQSPRHLIKEKRETATLKCYPIPRHDTVYWYQQGPGQDPQFLISFYEKMQSDKGSIPDRFSAQQFSDYHSELNMSSLELGDSALYFCASSSLTSGGVSYNEQFFGPGTRLTVL.

This chain connects TRBV5-8 to TRBJ2-5; a possible D gene is TRBD1 (5 bases). V was shortened by 1 base and J by 5 bases, with 12 bases between the two germline ends. The CDR3 is made up of 14 amino acids. Germline V lookup: CDR1 SGHTS, CDR2 YDEGEE. The chain's CDR3 is CASSLSTGSETQYF. CDR3 bases: TGTGCCAGCAGCTTGAGCACAGGCTCTGAGACCCAGTACTTC.

The chain joins TRBV29-1 to TRBJ1-2, with no clear D. This CDR3 is built from 12 residues. Germline V gene sequence: CDR1 SQVTM, CDR2 ANQGSEA. V gave up 0 bases and J gave up 8 bases, with 10 bases separating them. The CDR3 sequence is CSVEEEGGGYTF. CDR3 nucleotides: TGCAGCGTTGAAGAGGAGGGTGGGGGCTACACCTTC.

The genes are TRBV30 and TRBJ2-3, with 14 bases fitting TRBD2. CDR1 GTSNPN and CDR2 SVGIG come from the germline V gene (reference sequence). The CDR3 has 14 amino acids. The J segment lost 7 bases and the V segment lost 3 bases, leaving 3 bases of the junction unmatched. The chain's CDR3 is CAWRGTSGGYTQYF. The CDR3 nucleotides read TGTGCCTGGAGGGGGACTAGCGGGGGTTATACGCAGTATTTT.

The chain is built from TRBV7-6 and TRBJ2-7, with a tentative D call TRBD1 (5 bases). CDR1 is SGHVS, CDR2 FNYEAQ, per germline. Trimming removed 3 bases at V and 0 bases at J, with 12 bases between. This CDR3 has 15 amino acids. In DNA form, the CDR3 reads TGTGCCAGCAGCTTCGGTACAGGCCCCTCCTACGAGCAGTACTTC. This encodes CASSFGTGPSYEQYF.

V is TRBV10-3 and J is TRBJ1-2; 8 bases line up with TRBD1. V was clipped by 10 bases and J by 8 bases; unmatched bases: 9. CDR3 size: 12 residues. Germline lookup yields CDR1 ENHRY and CDR2 SYGVKD. CDR3 DNA sequence: TGTGCCACACAGGGGGACCTGGACGGCTACACCTTC. It translates to CATQGDLDGYTF.

This chain uses TRBV28 with TRBJ2-6; 9 bases are a match to TRBD1. Germline CDR1 and CDR2: MDHEN and SYDVKM. V was clipped by 6 bases and J by 2 bases; unmatched bases: 8. The CDR3 has 17 amino acids. The CDR3 DNA is TGTGCCAGCAGAACCGGGACAGGGCTTACTGGGGCCAACGTCCTGACTTTC. Its protein product is CASRTGTGLTGANVLTF.

This chain uses TRBV5-4 with TRBJ2-1; 8 nucleotides line up with TRBD2. The CDR3 totals 15 residues. The germline gives CDR1 SGHNT, CDR2 YYREEE (reference sequence). After removal of 4 bases from V and 1 base from J, the junction contained 4 bases not matched to a gene. CDR3 protein: CASSVGGASYNEQFF. Here the CDR3 DNA reads TGTGCCAGCAGCGTCGGGGGGGCTTCCTACAATGAGCAGTTCTTC.

V is TRBV10-1 and J is TRBJ2-7, with TRBD1 matching over 8 bases. From germline, CDR1 is WNHNN and CDR2 SYGVQD (reference sequence). The CDR3 spans 13 residues. Unmatched junction bases numbered 3, after V lost 2 bases and J lost 6 bases. CDR3 protein: CASSEDRGFEQYF. The CDR3 DNA is TGCGCCAGCAGTGAGGACAGGGGTTTCGAGCAGTACTTC.

The rearrangement links TRBV6-5 to TRBJ1-6; 9 bases fit TRBD1. The CDR3 extends over 15 amino acids. From germline, CDR1 is MNHEY and CDR2 SVGAGI. The ends lost 2 bases at V and 6 bases at J; junction bases unmatched: 2. The CDR3 is CASSYAGQGNSPLHF. CDR3 in DNA: TGTGCCAGCAGTTACGCGGGACAGGGTAATTCACCCCTCCACTTT.

The genes are TRBV4-1 and TRBJ2-3; D possibly corresponds to TRBD2 (6 bases). From germline, CDR1 is MGHRA and CDR2 YSYEKL. V lost 3 bases and J lost 1, with 11 bases in between. CDR3 length: 15 amino acids. The CDR3 sequence is CASSHSGEGTDTQYF. The CDR3 DNA is TGCGCCAGCAGCCACTCGGGGGAGGGCACAGATACGCAGTATTTT.

The chain combines TRBV30 with TRBJ2-3; D is perhaps TRBD2 (6 bases). CDR3 length: 14 residues. The ends were cut back, 4 bases at V and 0 bases at J, with 11 bases in the middle. Germline V gene sequence: CDR1 GTSNPN, CDR2 SVGIG (reference sequence). CDR3 sequence: CAWNSGDSTDTQYF. CDR3 DNA: TGTGCCTGGAATTCGGGGGACAGCACAGATACGCAGTATTTT.

The chain recombines TRBV6-6 with TRBJ2-3, with D perhaps matching TRBD2 (6 bases). Trimming cost V 2 bases and J 2 bases, with 11 bases left between them. This CDR3 comprises 15 residues. The germline V gene has CDR1 MNHNY and CDR2 SVGAGI (reference sequence). The CDR3 loop reads CASSYMGGDTDTQYF. The DNA for the CDR3 is TGTGCCAGCAGTTACATGGGGGGAGACACAGATACGCAGTATTTT.

The chain recombines TRBV7-9 with TRBJ2-3; maybe TRBD1 (5 bases). CDR1 SEHNR and CDR2 FQNEAQ come from the germline V gene (reference sequence). The germline V and J ends were trimmed by 1 base and 0 bases, with 8 bases remaining between them. The CDR3 totals 15 residues. In DNA form, the CDR3 reads TGTGCCAGCAGCTTAGGCCAGGGCAGCACAGATACGCAGTATTTT. Translation gives CASSLGQGSTDTQYF.

Of note for this clone: One junction end does not reproduce the germline sequence, and a read error may be involved. The chain combines TRBV18 with TRBJ2-5, with TRBD1 identical over 9 bases. Per germline, CDR1 KGHSH and CDR2 LQKENI. The CDR3 covers 12 residues. The DNA of the CDR3 is TGTGCCAGCTCACCTGAAGGGACAGGGCAGAACTTC. Its translation is CASSPEGTGQNF.

V is TRBV19 and J is TRBJ1-5; possibly TRBD1 for D (6 bases). The CDR3 loop spans 15 amino acids. Germline V gives CDR1 LNHDA, CDR2 SQIVND (reference sequence). V dropped 0 bases and J dropped 6 bases, with 12 bases sitting between them. The CDR3 DNA reads TGTGCCAGTAGTATAGAGACAGGTCCTAGTCAGCCCCAGCATTTT. Its translation: CASSIETGPSQPQHF.

The chain has TRBV27 and TRBJ1-2; weak D call: TRBD1 (6 bases). The ends were cut back, 3 bases at V and 4 bases at J, with 15 bases in the middle. The CDR3 sequence is 15 residues long. Germline V gives CDR1 MNHEY, CDR2 SMNVEV (reference sequence). Here the CDR3 DNA reads TGTGCCAGCAGTTTTCGATCAGGGGACGGCTATGGCTACACCTTC. Translation gives CASSFRSGDGYGYTF.